This T cell receptor beta chain came from a study of CD8 T cells in ankylosing spondylitis. TCRdb reprocessed the 5' RACE reads via MiXCR and lists one record per CDR3 protein. The sample yields 100,000 to 150,000 distinct CDR3 sequences, approximately 15% seen once. Germline CDR1 is DFQATT and CDR2 is SNEGSKA (reference sequence). Trimming pared 7 bases from V and 5 bases from J, leaving 14 bases between. This CDR3 has 12 amino acids. The sequenced sample was blood, either unsorted or a sorted T cell fraction (not recorded which). The receptor comes from a female donor with ankylosing spondylitis or in good health (not recorded which). This sequence joins TRBV20-1 and TRBJ2-5, with D possibly TRBD1 on 6 matching bases. This CDR3 is CSGQSRGETQYF. In DNA, the CDR3 is TGCAGTGGGCAATCAAGGGGGGAGACCCAGTACTTC.